The 10 T cell receptor beta chains below all came from one sample that was sequenced in a study of T cell clones after liver transplantation. The data were produced by immunoSEQ multiplex PCR, yet TCRdb's version contains in-frame clones alone and is incomplete. Among roughly 12,000 clones listed, 70% to 80% were seen once. The sequenced sample was CD8+ T cells from blood, obtained at the 22-month timepoint. Source of these receptors: a human patient who received a liver transplant. Some T cells may possibly be graft donor cells.

This clone was seen once. The J gene is TRBJ2-3, the V gene TRBV4-1; D ambiguous. V was pared by 0 bases and J by 0 bases, with 13 bases between. Germline V gene lookup returns CDR1 MGHRA and CDR2 YSYEKL. The CDR3 is 17 residues long. The CDR3, as DNA: TGCGCCAGCAGCCAAGAAGGGTATGGCGAAAGCACAGATACGCAGTATTTT. Translation: CASSQEGYGESTDTQYF.

This clone came up a few times. This chain joins TRBV11-1 and TRBJ2-1, with 7 bases aligning to TRBD1. The CDR3 length is 13 residues. After removal of 2 bases from V and 9 bases from J, the junction contained 4 bases not matched to a gene. In germline, CDR1 is SGHAT, CDR2 FQDESV (reference sequence). The CDR3 DNA reads TGTGCCAGCAGCTTACCCGGGACAGCTGAGCAGTTCTTC. This sequence encodes CASSLPGTAEQFF.

This clone was seen ten or more times. The rearrangement uses TRBV4-1 and TRBJ2-5; 8 bases agree with TRBD2. The V gene's germline CDR1 is MGHRA and CDR2 YSYEKL. The CDR3 covers 16 residues. V lost 1 base and J lost 1; bases outside the gene matches: 5. CDR3 sequence reads: CASSQGGGGPQETQYF. The CDR3 DNA follows: TGCGCCAGCAGCCAAGGGGGCGGGGGGCCCCAAGAGACCCAGTACTTC.

The J gene is TRBJ1-6, the V gene TRBV21-1; the table's D call of TRBD1 was not tested on the DNA. TRBV21-1 is shown as a pseudogene. The CDR3 is 17 amino acids. The CDR3 nucleotides read TGTGCCAGCAGCCCTATGTCCCGGGACAGGCCTAATTCACCCCTCCACTTT. Its translation: CASSPMSRDRPNSPLHF.

This clone was observed a single time. The rearrangement uses TRBV5-8 and TRBJ1-1; D possibly corresponds to TRBD1 (5 bases). Trimming pared 5 bases from V and 5 bases from J, leaving 10 bases between. The length of the CDR3 is 12 residues. Per germline, CDR1 SGHTS and CDR2 YDEGEE. In DNA form, the CDR3 reads TGTGCCAGCAGGTGGGGGTCAACTGAAGCTTTCTTT. Protein sequence: CASRWGSTEAFF.

The V call is TRBV6-4, the J call TRBJ1-2, with D unresolved. The CDR3 spans 17 residues. In germline, CDR1 is MRHNA, CDR2 SNTAGT. V gave up 5 bases and J gave up 4 bases, with 23 bases separating them. CDR3 DNA: TGTGCCAGCAGTTTAGTTTGCCCACACGGAAAGACCTATGGCTACACCTTC. It codes for CASSLVCPHGKTYGYTF.

This chain uses TRBV11-1 with TRBJ2-1; 9 bases agree with TRBD2. CDR1 and CDR2 (germline): SGHAT, FQDESV (reference sequence). This CDR3 has 14 residues. The junction had 5 bases not matched to a gene; V was cut back by 4 bases and J by 7 bases. The CDR3 coding sequence is TGTGCCAGCAGCTCTAGCGGGAATCGGAATGAGCAGTTCTTC. Translated: CASSSSGNRNEQFF.

The CDR3 protein is CASSPGQTTDTQYF. CDR3 in DNA: TGTGCCAGCAGCCCCGGACAGACCACAGATACGCAGTATTTT. V usage is TRBV9 and J usage is TRBJ2-3; tentative D call: TRBD1 (6 bases). The CDR3 is 14 amino acids. Germline lookup yields CDR1 SGDLS and CDR2 YYNGEE. The germline V and J ends were trimmed by 4 bases and 2 bases, with 11 bases remaining between them.

The table lists this clone with a count of one. This rearrangement joins TRBV6-6 to TRBJ2-7, with TRBD1 matching 10 bases. V was clipped by 6 bases and J by 5 bases; unmatched bases: 7. Germline V gene lookup returns CDR1 MNHNY and CDR2 SVGAGI (reference sequence). This CDR3 has 14 residues. The CDR3 spells CASRDTTGGHEQYF. The CDR3, as DNA: TGTGCCAGCAGAGATACGACAGGGGGCCACGAGCAGTACTTC.

V usage is TRBV2 and J usage is TRBJ2-7, with D perhaps TRBD1 (5 bases). Trimming cost V 8 bases and J 2 bases, with 16 bases left between them. CDR1 SNHLY and CDR2 FYNNEI come from the germline V gene. The CDR3 totals 14 residues. The DNA of the CDR3 is TGTGCCAGCTTGGTTGAGGACAACACCTACGAGCAGTACTTC. Its protein product is CASLVEDNTYEQYF.